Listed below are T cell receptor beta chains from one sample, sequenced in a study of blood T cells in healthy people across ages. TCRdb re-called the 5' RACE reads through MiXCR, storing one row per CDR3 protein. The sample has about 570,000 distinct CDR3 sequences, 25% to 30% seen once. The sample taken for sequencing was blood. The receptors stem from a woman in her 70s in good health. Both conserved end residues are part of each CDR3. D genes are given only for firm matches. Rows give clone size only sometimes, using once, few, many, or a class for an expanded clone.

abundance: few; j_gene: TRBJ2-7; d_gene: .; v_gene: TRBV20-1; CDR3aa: CSGRKSNSYEQYF; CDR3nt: TGCAGTGGTAGGAAATCGAACTCCTACGAGCAGTACTTC
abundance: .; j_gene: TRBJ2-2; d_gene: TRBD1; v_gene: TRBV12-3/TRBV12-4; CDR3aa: CASKLTGEAGELFF; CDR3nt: TGTGCCAGCAAGTTGACAGGGGAAGCCGGGGAGCTGTTTTTT
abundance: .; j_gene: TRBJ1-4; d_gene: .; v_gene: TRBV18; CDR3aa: CATTRGHPATNEKLFF; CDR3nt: TGTGCCACAACTAGGGGACACCCTGCAACTAATGAAAAACTGTTTTTT
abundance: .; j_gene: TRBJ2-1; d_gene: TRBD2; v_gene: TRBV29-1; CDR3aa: CSVEGLAGGPSYNEQFF; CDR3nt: TGCAGCGTTGAGGGACTAGCGGGGGGTCCCTCCTACAATGAGCAGTTCTTC
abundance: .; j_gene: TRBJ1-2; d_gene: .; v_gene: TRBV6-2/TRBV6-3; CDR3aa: CASSYSMNYSYTF; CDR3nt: TGTGCCAGCAGTTACTCGATGAACTATAGCTACACCTTC
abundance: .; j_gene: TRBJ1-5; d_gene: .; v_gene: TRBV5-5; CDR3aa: CASSERQTSNQPRHF; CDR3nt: TGTGCCAGCAGCGAGAGACAGACGAGCAATCAGCCCCGGCATTTT
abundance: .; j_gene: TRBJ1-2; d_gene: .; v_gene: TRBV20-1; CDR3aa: CSASRSANYGYTF; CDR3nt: TGCAGTGCTAGTAGGAGCGCTAACTATGGCTACACCTTC
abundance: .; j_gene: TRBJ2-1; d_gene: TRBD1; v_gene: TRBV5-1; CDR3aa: CASSLAPTGGNEQFF; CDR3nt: TGCGCCAGCAGCTTGGCCCCGACAGGGGGCAATGAGCAGTTCTTC
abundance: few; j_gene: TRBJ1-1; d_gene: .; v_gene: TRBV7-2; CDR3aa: CASSPPPMNTEAFF; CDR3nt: TGTGCCAGCAGCCCGCCCCCCATGAACACTGAAGCTTTCTTT
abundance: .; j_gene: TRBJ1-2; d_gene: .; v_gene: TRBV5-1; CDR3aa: CASSPDRFDGYTF; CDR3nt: TGCGCCAGCAGCCCCGACAGGTTTGATGGCTACACCTTC
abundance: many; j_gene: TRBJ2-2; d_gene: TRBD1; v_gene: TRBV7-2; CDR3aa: CASSLEGADTGELFF; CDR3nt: TGTGCCAGCAGCTTAGAGGGGGCAGACACCGGGGAGCTGTTTTTT
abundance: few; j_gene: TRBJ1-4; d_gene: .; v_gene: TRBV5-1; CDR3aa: CASSLGSGEKLFF; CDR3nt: TGCGCCAGCAGCTTGGGGTCGGGTGAAAAACTGTTTTTT
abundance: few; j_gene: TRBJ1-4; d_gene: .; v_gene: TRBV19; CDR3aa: CASSHGMLGEKLFF; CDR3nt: TGTGCCAGTAGCCACGGGATGTTGGGTGAAAAACTGTTTTTT
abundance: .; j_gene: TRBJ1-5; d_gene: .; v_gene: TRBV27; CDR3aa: CASSTLPYRKHQPQHF; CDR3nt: TGTGCCAGCAGTACATTGCCGTACAGGAAGCATCAGCCCCAGCATTTT
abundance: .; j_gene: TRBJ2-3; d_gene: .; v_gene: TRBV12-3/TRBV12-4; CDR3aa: CASSFNLPPTDTQYF; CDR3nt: TGTGCCAGCAGTTTCAACCTCCCCCCCACAGATACGCAGTATTTT
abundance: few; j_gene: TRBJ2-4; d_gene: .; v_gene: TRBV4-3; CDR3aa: CASSQEVTRGAKNIQYF; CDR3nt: TGCGCCAGCAGCCAAGAGGTGACTAGGGGGGCCAAAAACATTCAGTACTTC
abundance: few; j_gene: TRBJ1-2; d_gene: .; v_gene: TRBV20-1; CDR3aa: CRARSSYGYTF; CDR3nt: TGCAGGGCTCGGAGTAGCTATGGCTACACCTTC
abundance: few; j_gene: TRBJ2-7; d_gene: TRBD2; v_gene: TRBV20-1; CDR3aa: CSAPRRGDLYEQYF; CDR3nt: TGCAGTGCCCCGCGGCGGGGGGACCTGTACGAGCAGTACTTC
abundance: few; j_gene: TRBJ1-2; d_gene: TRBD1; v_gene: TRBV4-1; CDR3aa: CASSPRDRERSDYYGYTF; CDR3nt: TGCGCCAGCAGCCCCAGGGACAGGGAAAGAAGCGATTACTATGGCTACACCTTC
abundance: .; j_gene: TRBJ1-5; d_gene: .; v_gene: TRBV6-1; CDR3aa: CASMETQNQPQHF; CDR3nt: TGTGCCAGCATGGAGACACAAAATCAGCCCCAGCATTTT
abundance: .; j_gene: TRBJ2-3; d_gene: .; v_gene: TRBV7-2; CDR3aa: CASSLRPLLELNTDTQYF; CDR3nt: TGTGCCAGCAGCTTAAGGCCTCTACTAGAACTGAACACAGATACGCAGTATTTT
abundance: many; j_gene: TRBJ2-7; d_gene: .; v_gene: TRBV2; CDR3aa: CASSYTYEQYF; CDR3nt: TGTGCCAGCAGTTACACCTACGAGCAGTACTTC
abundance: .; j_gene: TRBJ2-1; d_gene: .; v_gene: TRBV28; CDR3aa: CASSPPIQGIRVSYNEQFF; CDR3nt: TGTGCCAGCAGTCCCCCAATACAGGGTATCAGGGTTTCTTACAATGAGCAGTTCTTC
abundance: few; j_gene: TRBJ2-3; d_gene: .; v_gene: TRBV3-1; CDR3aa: CASSPLGDTQYF; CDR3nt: TGTGCCAGCAGCCCCCTTGGGGATACGCAGTATTTT
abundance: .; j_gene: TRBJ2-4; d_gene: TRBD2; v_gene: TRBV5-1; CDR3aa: CASSLEASGRRVQYF; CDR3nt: TGCGCCAGCAGCTTGGAGGCTAGCGGACGGCGGGTTCAGTACTTC
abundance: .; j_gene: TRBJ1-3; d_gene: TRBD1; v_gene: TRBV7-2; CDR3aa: CASSFLTGGSGNTIYF; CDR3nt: TGTGCCAGCAGCTTTCTGACAGGGGGAAGTGGAAACACCATATATTTT
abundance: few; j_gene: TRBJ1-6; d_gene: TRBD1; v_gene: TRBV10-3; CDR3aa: CAISDGRAGGNSPLHF; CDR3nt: TGTGCCATCAGTGACGGAAGGGCAGGGGGGAATTCACCCCTCCACTTT
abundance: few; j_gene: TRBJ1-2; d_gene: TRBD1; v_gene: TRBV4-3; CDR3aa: CASSQGAGTGGYGYTF; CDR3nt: TGCGCCAGCAGCCAAGGCGCCGGGACAGGGGGCTATGGCTACACCTTC
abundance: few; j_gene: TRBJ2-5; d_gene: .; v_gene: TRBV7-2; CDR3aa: CASSLVQGETQYF; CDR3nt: TGTGCCAGCAGCTTAGTACAGGGTGAGACCCAGTACTTC
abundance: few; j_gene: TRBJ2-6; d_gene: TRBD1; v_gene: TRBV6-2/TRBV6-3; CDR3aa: CASSLHRDRGLRSSGANVLTF; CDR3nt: TGTGCCAGCAGTCTCCACCGGGACAGGGGGCTAAGGAGCTCTGGGGCCAACGTCCTGACTTTC
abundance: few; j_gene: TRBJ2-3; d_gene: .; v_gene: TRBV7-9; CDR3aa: CASSFEKRGTDTQYF; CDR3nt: TGTGCCAGCAGCTTTGAAAAGCGCGGCACAGATACGCAGTATTTT
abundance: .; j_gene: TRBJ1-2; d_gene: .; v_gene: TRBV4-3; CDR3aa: CVSSRVPGGDGYTF; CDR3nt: TGCGTCAGCAGCCGCGTACCCGGGGGGGATGGCTACACCTTC
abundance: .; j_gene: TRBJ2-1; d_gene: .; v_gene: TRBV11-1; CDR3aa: CASLRGEGNEQFF; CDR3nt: TGTGCCAGCCTCAGGGGCGAGGGTAATGAGCAGTTCTTC
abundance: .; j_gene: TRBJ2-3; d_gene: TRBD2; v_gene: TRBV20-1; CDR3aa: CSASGGMADTQYF; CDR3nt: TGCAGTGCTAGCGGGGGGATGGCAGATACGCAGTATTTT
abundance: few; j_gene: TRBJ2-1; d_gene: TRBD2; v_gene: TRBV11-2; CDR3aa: CASSLGDYTNEQFF; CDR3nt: TGTGCCAGCAGCTTAGGGGACTACACCAATGAGCAGTTCTTC
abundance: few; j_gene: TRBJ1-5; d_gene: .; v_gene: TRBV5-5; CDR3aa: CASSLIIQGQPQHF; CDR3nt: TGTGCCAGCAGCTTGATAATACAGGGTCAGCCCCAGCATTTT
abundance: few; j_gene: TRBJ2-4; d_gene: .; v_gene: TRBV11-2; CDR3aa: CASSREAQNIQYF; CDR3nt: TGTGCCAGCAGTAGAGAGGCCCAGAACATTCAGTACTTC
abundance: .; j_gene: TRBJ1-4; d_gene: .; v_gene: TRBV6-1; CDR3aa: CASSGLTVATNEKLFF; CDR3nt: TGTGCCAGCAGTGGACTTACCGTTGCAACTAATGAAAAACTGTTTTTT
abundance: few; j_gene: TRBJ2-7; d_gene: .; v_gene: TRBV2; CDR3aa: CASSNPDYEQYF; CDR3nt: TGTGCCAGCAGTAACCCGGACTACGAGCAGTACTTC